This T cell receptor (beta chain) was captured by sequencing in a study of blood T cells in healthy people across ages. Study-wide points: Unsorted PBMC input precluded a conclusive naive versus antigen-experienced comparison.

This CDR3 spans 12 amino acids. CDR1 is DFQATT, CDR2 SNEGSKA, per germline (reference sequence). V lost 3 bases and J 6 bases, leaving 12 bases between the germline ends. Comment on this clonotype: Its antigen is unknown.

PCR was performed a second time for roughly 7 to 12 cycles using a sample-barcoded 5' primer and a J-beta primer mix. TCRdb passed the 5' RACE reads through MiXCR, listing each CDR3 protein once. The sample has around 1,000,000 distinct CDR3 sequences, under 30% seen once; the top ten hold about 0.8%. Another study also made use of these data, one on T cells of mothers and their children. That publication notes: Each mother gave over 8 million TCR beta CDR3 reads; each child, several million.

The TCR comes from a girl aged 2 to 9 in good health. The chain has TRBV20-1 and TRBJ2-7; D gene ambiguous. Specimen: blood. CDR3 amino acids: CSARGYGVEQYF. The DNA of the CDR3 is TGCAGTGCTAGGGGATACGGTGTCGAGCAGTACTTC.